This T cell receptor beta chain appears in the sequencing data of a study of radiotherapy plus CTLA-4 blockade in lung cancer (dated by TCRdb to the late 2010s). In terms of the full investigation: Among enrolled patients, around 18% had an objective response and roughly 33% reached disease control. Summary of the overall study and its limitations: The strongest predictors of response were reported to be early dynamic shifts in blood T cell clones along with a rise in serum interferon-beta following radiation. After treatment with radiotherapy and ipilimumab, TCR clones that originated in tumors expanded in peripheral blood.

In this study, focal radiation therapy paired with CTLA-4 blockade (ipilimumab) was tested in patients who had chemo-refractory metastatic non-small-cell lung cancer. This clone was observed a handful of times. There is no known antigen for this receptor. Qualities for individual bases were not recorded, and no much larger clone is one base off. Receptors were amplified or captured by the immunoSEQ multiplex PCR assay. TCRdb mirrors the immuneACCESS table, restricted to in-frame sequences. Some clones are absent from its copies; in checked studies, under half trace to an unresolved V gene, and the reason for the others is unknown. This sample has roughly 59,000 clones in its table, and around 68% of those were observed once. The ten largest account for roughly 8.7% of the sample. V is shortened by 2 bases, J by 5 bases, and the region joining them spans 9 bases. Inclusive of the bounding cysteine and phenylalanine, the CDR3 is 13 residues long. Just the 39-base CDR3 DNA is kept, in frame starting at base 1. CDR1 and CDR2, looked up from the germline V gene, are SNHLY and FYNNEI.

The TCR was taken from a human donor with non-small cell lung cancer whose response to radiotherapy plus ipilimumab could not be evaluated. The sequenced sample was peripheral blood, obtained from a patient treated with radiotherapy plus ipilimumab. The V and J segments used are TRBV2 and TRBJ2-5; the D gene is not confidently resolved. The bases read TGTGCCAGCAGTGAAATGCGAAAGGAGACCCAGTACTTC. Translated, it reads CASSEMRKETQYF.